This is a list of T cell receptor beta chains from one sample in a study of cytomegalovirus exposure and HLA in healthy donors. The protocol was immunoSEQ multiplex PCR, while the TCRdb copy is restricted to in-frame clones and leaves out a portion. The sample carries over 150,000 clones, 60% to 80% recorded once. What was sequenced was PBMCs. All receptors come from a man between 45 and 60 years old in good health and CMV-seropositive. Each CDR3 is given with its conserved first and last residue. The order of the fields is J gene, V gene, D gene, clone size, CDR3 protein, CDR3 DNA. D genes are given only for firm matches. Rows give clone size only sometimes, using once, few, many, or a class for an expanded clone.

J gene: TRBJ1-2; V gene: TRBV2; D gene: TRBD1; clone size: NA; CDR3 protein: CASHQWGTGGHTF; CDR3 DNA: TGTGCCAGTCACCAGTGGGGGACAGGGGGCCACACCTTC
J gene: TRBJ2-7; V gene: TRBV2; D gene: NA; clone size: once; CDR3 protein: CAGSDYGGTLYEQYF; CDR3 DNA: TGTGCCGGCAGTGATTATGGAGGGACTCTCTACGAGCAGTACTTC
J gene: TRBJ1-1; V gene: TRBV7-2; D gene: NA; clone size: NA; CDR3 protein: CASSLGWAGAEAFF; CDR3 DNA: TGTGCCAGCAGCTTAGGCTGGGCGGGTGCTGAAGCTTTCTTT
J gene: TRBJ2-7; V gene: TRBV5-4; D gene: TRBD2; clone size: NA; CDR3 protein: CASSLYGGAYEQYF; CDR3 DNA: TGTGCCAGCAGCTTGTACGGGGGGGCCTACGAGCAGTACTTC
J gene: TRBJ2-5; V gene: TRBV15; D gene: TRBD2; clone size: once; CDR3 protein: CATSRTGTSEQETQYF; CDR3 DNA: TGTGCCACCAGCAGAACCGGGACTAGCGAACAAGAGACCCAGTACTTC
J gene: TRBJ1-5; V gene: TRBV6-5; D gene: NA; clone size: NA; CDR3 protein: CASSYRTGHQPQHF; CDR3 DNA: TGTGCCAGCAGTTATAGAACAGGGCATCAGCCCCAGCATTTT
J gene: TRBJ1-4; V gene: TRBV6-1; D gene: NA; clone size: NA; CDR3 protein: CASSRGQNEKLFF; CDR3 DNA: TGTGCCAGCAGCAGGGGACAAAATGAAAAACTGTTTTTT
J gene: TRBJ2-6; V gene: TRBV28; D gene: NA; clone size: NA; CDR3 protein: CASSEPGGRGSGANVLTF; CDR3 DNA: TGTGCCAGCAGTGAGCCAGGCGGCCGGGGGTCTGGGGCCAACGTCCTGACTTTC
J gene: TRBJ2-2; V gene: TRBV28; D gene: NA; clone size: few; CDR3 protein: CASKLNTGELFF; CDR3 DNA: TGTGCCAGCAAATTAAACACCGGGGAGCTGTTTTTT
J gene: TRBJ2-1; V gene: TRBV5-1; D gene: TRBD2; clone size: NA; CDR3 protein: CASSLGGGHYNEQFF; CDR3 DNA: TGCGCCAGCAGCTTGGGCGGGGGGCACTACAATGAGCAGTTCTTC
J gene: TRBJ1-2; V gene: TRBV19; D gene: TRBD1; clone size: NA; CDR3 protein: CASTNWGQGGTF; CDR3 DNA: TGTGCCAGTACGAACTGGGGACAGGGAGGAACCTTC
J gene: TRBJ2-5; V gene: TRBV4-3; D gene: NA; clone size: NA; CDR3 protein: CASSQVEAVAETQYF; CDR3 DNA: TGCGCCAGCAGCCAAGTCGAAGCCGTAGCGGAGACCCAGTACTTC
J gene: TRBJ2-1; V gene: TRBV11-2; D gene: TRBD1; clone size: NA; CDR3 protein: CASRFRDRAYNEQFF; CDR3 DNA: TGTGCCAGCAGATTCCGGGACAGGGCCTACAATGAGCAGTTCTTC
J gene: TRBJ2-3; V gene: TRBV5-6; D gene: TRBD2; clone size: NA; CDR3 protein: CASRPEVAGLDTQYF; CDR3 DNA: TGTGCCAGCAGGCCCGAGGTAGCGGGGTTAGATACGCAGTATTTT
J gene: TRBJ2-3; V gene: TRBV9; D gene: NA; clone size: NA; CDR3 protein: CASSVLPREDTQYF; CDR3 DNA: TGTGCCAGCAGCGTCCTACCCCGCGAAGATACGCAGTATTTT
J gene: TRBJ2-7; V gene: TRBV5-5; D gene: TRBD1; clone size: few; CDR3 protein: CASSSLRGQGSYEQYF; CDR3 DNA: TGTGCCAGCAGCTCCCTGCGGGGACAGGGGAGCTACGAGCAGTACTTC
J gene: TRBJ1-2; V gene: TRBV7-2; D gene: NA; clone size: NA; CDR3 protein: CASSLGGGENYGYTF; CDR3 DNA: TGTGCCAGCAGCTTAGGCGGCGGTGAAAACTATGGCTACACCTTC
J gene: TRBJ1-1; V gene: TRBV2; D gene: TRBD1; clone size: NA; CDR3 protein: CATTRQGMGTEAFF; CDR3 DNA: TGTGCCACCACTCGACAGGGGATGGGCACTGAAGCTTTCTTT
J gene: TRBJ2-5; V gene: TRBV7-9; D gene: NA; clone size: NA; CDR3 protein: CASSHLQETQYF; CDR3 DNA: TGTGCCAGCAGCCACCTACAAGAGACCCAGTACTTC
J gene: TRBJ1-4; V gene: TRBV6-5; D gene: NA; clone size: once; CDR3 protein: CASNPRGGDEKLFF; CDR3 DNA: TGTGCCAGCAACCCAAGGGGAGGGGATGAAAAACTGTTTTTT
J gene: TRBJ1-6; V gene: TRBV4-3; D gene: NA; clone size: NA; CDR3 protein: CASSQEWRGSRSPLHF; CDR3 DNA: TGCGCCAGCAGCCAAGAGTGGCGGGGGAGTCGGTCACCCCTCCACTTT
J gene: TRBJ1-6; V gene: TRBV28; D gene: TRBD1; clone size: NA; CDR3 protein: CASSLGTGGLNSPLHF; CDR3 DNA: TGTGCCAGCAGTTTGGGGACAGGGGGCTTAAATTCACCCCTCCACTTT
J gene: TRBJ2-2; V gene: TRBV7-9; D gene: TRBD1; clone size: NA; CDR3 protein: CASSLAGQGILYAGELFF; CDR3 DNA: TGTGCCAGCAGCTTAGCGGGACAGGGGATACTTTATGCCGGGGAGCTGTTTTTT
J gene: TRBJ1-4; V gene: TRBV9; D gene: TRBD1; clone size: NA; CDR3 protein: CASTRDRGTTNEKLFF; CDR3 DNA: TGTGCCAGCACCCGGGACAGGGGCACAACTAATGAAAAACTGTTTTTT
J gene: TRBJ1-2; V gene: TRBV6-5; D gene: TRBD1; clone size: NA; CDR3 protein: CASSEGAGRYTF; CDR3 DNA: TGTGCCAGCAGTGAGGGGGCGGGACGCTACACCTTC
J gene: TRBJ2-5; V gene: TRBV7-7; D gene: NA; clone size: NA; CDR3 protein: CASSPSGGGETQYF; CDR3 DNA: TGTGCCAGCAGCCCATCGGGGGGCGGGGAGACCCAGTACTTC
J gene: TRBJ2-3; V gene: TRBV9; D gene: TRBD2; clone size: few; CDR3 protein: CASSAGLAGSTDTQYF; CDR3 DNA: TGTGCCAGCAGCGCCGGACTAGCGGGGAGCACAGATACGCAGTATTTT
J gene: TRBJ2-3; V gene: TRBV7-9; D gene: TRBD1; clone size: NA; CDR3 protein: CASSEGQGPTDTQYF; CDR3 DNA: TGTGCCAGCAGCGAAGGACAGGGGCCCACAGATACGCAGTATTTT
J gene: TRBJ1-6; V gene: TRBV7-6; D gene: TRBD1; clone size: NA; CDR3 protein: CASSSEGGAGSPLHF; CDR3 DNA: TGTGCCAGCAGCTCCGAAGGGGGCGCAGGTTCACCCCTCCACTTT
J gene: TRBJ1-6; V gene: TRBV28; D gene: NA; clone size: NA; CDR3 protein: CASLGRGNSPLHF; CDR3 DNA: TGTGCCAGCCTTGGCAGGGGAAATTCACCCCTCCACTTT
J gene: TRBJ2-7; V gene: TRBV18; D gene: NA; clone size: once; CDR3 protein: CASSPRIGDEQYF; CDR3 DNA: TGTGCCAGCTCACCACGAATCGGGGACGAGCAGTACTTC
J gene: TRBJ2-7; V gene: TRBV11-2; D gene: TRBD1; clone size: NA; CDR3 protein: CASSSEGQGAYEQYF; CDR3 DNA: TGTGCCAGCAGCTCGGAGGGACAGGGGGCTTACGAGCAGTACTTC